The source of this TCR beta chain is a study of cytomegalovirus exposure and HLA in healthy donors. Notes on the study in general: In a later analysis, DRB1 alleles had the most associated TCRs; HLA-C alleles the fewest. As a later analysis showed, several of the most significant clusters appeared to be linked to common viral pathogens.

Germline V gene sequence: CDR1 SGHTA, CDR2 FQGNSA. Trimming cost V 1 base and J 4 bases, with 11 bases left between them. This CDR3 has 14 residues. PCR amplification relied on 60 Vbeta primers (plus 13 Jbeta primers). Measured with immunoSEQ multiplex PCR; TCRdb has only the in-frame clones, and not every one. Of around 110,000 clones listed, roughly three quarters are singletons. Note on this clone: Antigen unknown.

V usage is TRBV7-2 and J usage is TRBJ2-7, with D possibly TRBD1 on 5 matching bases. The specimen sequenced was PBMCs. The receptor's source is a man in his thirties or forties in good health and CMV-seropositive. DNA of the CDR3: TGTGCCAGCAGCTTAGTAGGGGCTACATACGAGCAGTACTTC. It codes for CASSLVGATYEQYF.